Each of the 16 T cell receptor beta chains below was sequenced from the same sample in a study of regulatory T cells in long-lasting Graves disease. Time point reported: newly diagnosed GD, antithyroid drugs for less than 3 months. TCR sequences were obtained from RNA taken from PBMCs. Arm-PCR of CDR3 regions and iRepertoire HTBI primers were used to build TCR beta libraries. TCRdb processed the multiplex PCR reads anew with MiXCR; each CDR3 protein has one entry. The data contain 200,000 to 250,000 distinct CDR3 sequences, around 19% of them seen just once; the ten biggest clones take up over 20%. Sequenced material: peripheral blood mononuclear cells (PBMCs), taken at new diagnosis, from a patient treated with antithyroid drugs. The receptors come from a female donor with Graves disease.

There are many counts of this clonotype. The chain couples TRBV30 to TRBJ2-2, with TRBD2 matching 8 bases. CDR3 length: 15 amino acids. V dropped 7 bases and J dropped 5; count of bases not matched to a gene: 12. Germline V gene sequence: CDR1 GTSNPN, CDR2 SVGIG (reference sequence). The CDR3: CASQGFGRETGELFF. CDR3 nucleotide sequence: TGTGCCTCCCAGGGATTCGGGAGGGAGACCGGGGAGCTGTTTTTT.

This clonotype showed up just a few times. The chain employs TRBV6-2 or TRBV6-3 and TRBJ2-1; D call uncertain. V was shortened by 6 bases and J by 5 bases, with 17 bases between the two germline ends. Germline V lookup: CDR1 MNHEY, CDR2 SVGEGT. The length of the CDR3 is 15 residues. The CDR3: CASRHFGAGNNEQFF. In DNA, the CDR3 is TGTGCCAGCAGGCACTTCGGCGCTGGAAACAATGAGCAGTTCTTC.

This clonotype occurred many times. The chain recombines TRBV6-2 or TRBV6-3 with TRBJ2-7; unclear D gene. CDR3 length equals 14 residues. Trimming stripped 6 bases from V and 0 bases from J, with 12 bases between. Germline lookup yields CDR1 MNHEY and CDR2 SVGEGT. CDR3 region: CASRSGLLSYEQYF. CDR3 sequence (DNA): TGTGCCAGCAGGTCTGGGTTACTCTCCTACGAGCAGTACTTC.

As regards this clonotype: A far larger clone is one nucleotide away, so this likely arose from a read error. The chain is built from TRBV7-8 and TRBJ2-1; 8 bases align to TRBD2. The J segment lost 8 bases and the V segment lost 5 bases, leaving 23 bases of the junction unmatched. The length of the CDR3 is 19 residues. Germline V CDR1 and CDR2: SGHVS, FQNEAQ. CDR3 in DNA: TGTGCCAGCAGCCCTCGGGTCATAGCGGGACAAGCGGGGTATGATGAGCAGTTCTTC. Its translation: CASSPRVIAGQAGYDEQFF.

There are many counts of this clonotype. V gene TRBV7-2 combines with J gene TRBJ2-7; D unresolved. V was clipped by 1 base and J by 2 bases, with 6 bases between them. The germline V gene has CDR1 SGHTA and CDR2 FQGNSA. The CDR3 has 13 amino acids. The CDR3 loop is CASSLVSTYEQYF. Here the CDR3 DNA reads TGTGCCAGCAGCTTAGTATCCACCTACGAGCAGTACTTC.

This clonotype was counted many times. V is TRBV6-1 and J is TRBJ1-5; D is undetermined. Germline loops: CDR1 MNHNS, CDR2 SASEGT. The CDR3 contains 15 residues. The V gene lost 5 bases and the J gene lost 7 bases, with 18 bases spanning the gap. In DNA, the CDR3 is TGTGCCAGCAGTAGTGTCAAAAGGTCCGGGCAGCCCCAGCATTTT. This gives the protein CASSSVKRSGQPQHF.

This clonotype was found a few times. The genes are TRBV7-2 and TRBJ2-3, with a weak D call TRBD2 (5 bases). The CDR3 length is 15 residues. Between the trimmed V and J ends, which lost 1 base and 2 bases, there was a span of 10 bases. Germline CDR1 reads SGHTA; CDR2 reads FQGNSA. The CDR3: CASSLELAFTDTQYF. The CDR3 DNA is TGTGCCAGCAGCTTAGAATTAGCGTTCACAGATACGCAGTATTTT.

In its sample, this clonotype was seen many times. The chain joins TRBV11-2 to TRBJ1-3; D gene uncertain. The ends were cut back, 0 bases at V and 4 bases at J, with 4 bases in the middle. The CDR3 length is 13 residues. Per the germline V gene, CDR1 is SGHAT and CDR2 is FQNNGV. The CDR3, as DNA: TGTGCCAGCAGCTTAGATCACGGAAACACCATATATTTT. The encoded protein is CASSLDHGNTIYF.

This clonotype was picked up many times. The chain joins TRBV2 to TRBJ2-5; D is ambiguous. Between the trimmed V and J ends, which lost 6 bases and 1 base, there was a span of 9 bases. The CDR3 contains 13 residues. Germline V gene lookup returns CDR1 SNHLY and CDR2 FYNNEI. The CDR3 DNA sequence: TGTGCCAGCAGAGCCAATGTCCAAGAGACCCAGTACTTC. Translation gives CASRANVQETQYF.

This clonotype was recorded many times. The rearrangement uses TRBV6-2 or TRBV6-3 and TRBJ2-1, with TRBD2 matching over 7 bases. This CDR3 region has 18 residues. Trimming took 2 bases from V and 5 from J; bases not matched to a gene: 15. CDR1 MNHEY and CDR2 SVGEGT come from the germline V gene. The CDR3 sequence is CASSYVSRAGVVHNEQFF. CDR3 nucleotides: TGTGCCAGCAGTTACGTTAGTCGGGCGGGAGTCGTCCACAATGAGCAGTTCTTC.

The DNA of the CDR3 is TGTGCCAGCTGTTTTTGCGGACAGGGGAGCTCCTACAATGAGCAGTTCTTC. Its protein is CASCFCGQGSSYNEQFF. This chain links TRBV2 with TRBJ2-1; TRBD1 matches 9 bases. Germline V lookup: CDR1 SNHLY, CDR2 FYNNEI. The junction had 11 bases not matched to a gene; V was cut back by 8 bases and J by 0 bases. The CDR3 is 17 amino acids.

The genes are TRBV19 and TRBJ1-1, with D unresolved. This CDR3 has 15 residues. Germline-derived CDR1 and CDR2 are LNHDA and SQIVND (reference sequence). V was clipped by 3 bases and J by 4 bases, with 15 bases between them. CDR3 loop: CASSIYGGLATEAFF. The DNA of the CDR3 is TGTGCCAGTAGTATTTATGGAGGGTTGGCCACTGAAGCTTTCTTT.

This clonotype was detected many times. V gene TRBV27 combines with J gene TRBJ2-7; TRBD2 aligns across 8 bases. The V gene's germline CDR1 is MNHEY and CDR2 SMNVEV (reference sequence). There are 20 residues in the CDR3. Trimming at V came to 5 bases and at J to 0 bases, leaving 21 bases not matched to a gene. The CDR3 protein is CASSHGGGGDIWDPSYEQYF. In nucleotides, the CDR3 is TGTGCCAGCAGTCACGGGGGGGGGGGCGATATTTGGGATCCCTCCTACGAGCAGTACTTC.

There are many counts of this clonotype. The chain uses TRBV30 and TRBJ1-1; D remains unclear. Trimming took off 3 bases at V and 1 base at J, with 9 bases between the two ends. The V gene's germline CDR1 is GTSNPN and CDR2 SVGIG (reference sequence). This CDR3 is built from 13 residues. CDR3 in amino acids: CAWRYGPNTEAFF. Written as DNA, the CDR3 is TGTGCCTGGAGATACGGGCCGAACACTGAAGCTTTCTTT.

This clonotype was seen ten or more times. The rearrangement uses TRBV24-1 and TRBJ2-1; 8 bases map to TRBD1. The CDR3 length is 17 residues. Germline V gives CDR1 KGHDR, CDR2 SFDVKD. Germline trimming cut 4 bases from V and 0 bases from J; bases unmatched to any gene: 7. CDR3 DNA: TGTGCCACCAGTGAATCCGGCGGGACAGGCTCCTACAATGAGCAGTTCTTC. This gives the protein CATSESGGTGSYNEQFF.

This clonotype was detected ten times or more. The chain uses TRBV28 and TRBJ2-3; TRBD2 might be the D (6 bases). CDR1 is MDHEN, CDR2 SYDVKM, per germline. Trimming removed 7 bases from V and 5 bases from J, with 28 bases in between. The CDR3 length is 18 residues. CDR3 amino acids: CASMGPGPAGFRRDTQYF. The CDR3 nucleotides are TGTGCCAGCATGGGCCCAGGGCCAGCGGGTTTTCGAAGAGATACGCAGTATTTT.